This is a list of T cell receptor beta chains from one sample in a study of blood T cell repertoires in COVID-19. Only in-frame clones appear in the TCRdb table, and some are missing; sequencing was by immunoSEQ multiplex PCR. Here the sample spans just under 250,000 clones, about 90% being singletons. Sequencing input: peripheral blood. The receptor source for this set is a woman in her twenties or thirties who had recovered from COVID-19. Both conserved end residues are part of each CDR3. D genes are given only for firm matches. Only some rows state a clone size, as once, few, many or a class for expanded clones.

>TRBV5-6|TRBD2|TRBJ2-3|-
TGTGCCGCAAGCGGGGGGTACACAGATACGCAGTATTTT
CAASGGYTDTQYF
>TRBV9|TRBD1|TRBJ2-7|-
TGTGCCAGCAGCGTAGAAGGGGGCGGATGGAGCGAGCAGTACTTC
CASSVEGGGWSEQYF
>TRBV27|-|TRBJ2-2|-
TGTGCCAGCAGTCTTATTACTTTAGGAGCTAGCCGGCGCACCGGGGAGCTGTTTTTT
CASSLITLGASRRTGELFF
>TRBV12-5|TRBD1|TRBJ2-2|once
TGTGCTAGTGCCCTAACCCGACTGGGACAGGGGGCGCCCGCCGGGGAGCTGTTTTTT
CASALTRLGQGAPAGELFF
>TRBV14|-|TRBJ1-2|-
TGTGCCAGCAGCCAAGTTGCGGGAACTAACTATGGCTACACCTTC
CASSQVAGTNYGYTF
>TRBV10-3|TRBD1|TRBJ1-2|many
TGTGCCATCAGTGAGTCTCCTGACAGGGCCCCTGGGCCCTATAACTATGGCTACACCTTC
CAISESPDRAPGPYNYGYTF
>TRBV10-3|-|TRBJ1-5|-
TGTGCCATCAGTGAATTTCTAAGACAGGAAAGCAATCAGCCCCAGCATTTT
CAISEFLRQESNQPQHF
>TRBV9|-|TRBJ2-1|-
TGTGCCAGCAGCCTCGCGGAATACAATGAGCAGTTCTTC
CASSLAEYNEQFF
>TRBV11-2|-|TRBJ2-1|-
TGTGCCAGCAGCCCCCGGCGGGCTGCTGACAATGAGCAGTTCTTC
CASSPRRAADNEQFF
>TRBV9|-|TRBJ1-1|-
TGTGCCAGCAGCGCGGAGGATTTATTGGGTCGTATTGGGACTGAAGCTTTCTTT
CASSAEDLLGRIGTEAFF
>TRBV30|-|TRBJ1-5|-
TGTGCCTGGAGTGTCCCGGGGGGGGTAGGTCAGCCCCAGCATTTT
CAWSVPGGVGQPQHF
>TRBV23-1|TRBD1|TRBJ2-7|-
TGCGCCAGCAGTCCAGGGACAGAAACCTACGAGCAGTACTTC
CASSPGTETYEQYF
>TRBV2|-|TRBJ2-1|-
TGTGCCAGCAGTAGTGCAGGGGTAGGTGAGCAGTTCTTC
CASSSAGVGEQFF
>TRBV28|-|TRBJ1-1|-
TGTGCCAGCAGTTTAATAGGGGCCACTGAAGCTTTCTTT
CASSLIGATEAFF
>TRBV30|-|TRBJ1-2|-
TGTGCCTGGAGCCACAGGGAGGGTGGCTACACCTTC
CAWSHREGGYTF
>TRBV2|-|TRBJ2-7|once
TGTGCCAGCAGTCAGGGTATCCACGAGCAGTACTTC
CASSQGIHEQYF
>TRBV10-3|-|TRBJ1-2|-
TGTGCCATCAGTGAGTCCAGCCCAATCGATGGAGAAGCTGGCTACACCTTC
CAISESSPIDGEAGYTF
>TRBV19|TRBD1|TRBJ1-3|-
TGTGCCAGTAGTATACAGGGGGCTGGAAACACCATATATTTT
CASSIQGAGNTIYF
>TRBV29-1|TRBD1|TRBJ1-2|-
TGCAGCGTTGGTATGGCAGGGGGTAGCTATGGCTACACCTTC
CSVGMAGGSYGYTF
>TRBV5-4|-|TRBJ1-6|-
TGTGCCAGCAGCTTGATATCAGGGGCTTATAATTCACCCCTCCACTTT
CASSLISGAYNSPLHF
>TRBV7-9|TRBD1|TRBJ1-1|-
TGTGCCAGCAGCTCCACAAGGGGGGACAGGGGAACGACTGAAGCTTTCTTT
CASSSTRGDRGTTEAFF
>TRBV5-1|-|TRBJ1-2|-
TGCGCCAGCAGCGCCGCTGTAGGGGTAAACTATGGCTACACCTTC
CASSAAVGVNYGYTF
>TRBV11-2|TRBD2|TRBJ2-7|-
TGTGCCAGCAGCTCCACTAGCGGGGGGTACGAGCAGTACTTC
CASSSTSGGYEQYF
>TRBV13|TRBD1|TRBJ2-7|-
TGTGCCACACGAAACAGGGGCCCCTACGAGCAGTACTTC
CATRNRGPYEQYF
>TRBV7-9|TRBD2|TRBJ2-1|-
TGTGCCAGCAGCCCGGCCGGGACTAGCGGGGGGAATGAGCAGTTCTTC
CASSPAGTSGGNEQFF